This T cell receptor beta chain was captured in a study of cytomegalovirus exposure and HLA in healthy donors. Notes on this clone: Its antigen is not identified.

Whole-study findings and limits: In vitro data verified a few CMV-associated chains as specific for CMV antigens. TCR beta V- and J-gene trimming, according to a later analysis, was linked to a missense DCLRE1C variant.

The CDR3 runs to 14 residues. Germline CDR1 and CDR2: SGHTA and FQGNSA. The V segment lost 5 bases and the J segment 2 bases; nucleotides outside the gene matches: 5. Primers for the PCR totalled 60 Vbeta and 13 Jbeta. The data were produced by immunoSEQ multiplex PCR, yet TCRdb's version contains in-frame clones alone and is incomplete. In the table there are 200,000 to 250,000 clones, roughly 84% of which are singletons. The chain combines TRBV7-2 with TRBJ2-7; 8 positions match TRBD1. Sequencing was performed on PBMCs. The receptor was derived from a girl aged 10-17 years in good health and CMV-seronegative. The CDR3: CASSPRQGPYEQYF. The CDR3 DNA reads TGTGCCAGCAGCCCTCGACAGGGGCCCTACGAGCAGTACTTC.